This T cell receptor (beta chain) stems from a study of blood T cells in healthy people across ages. General study findings and limits: For the donors, CMV status was unknown and possibly confounded expanded clonotype changes.

This clonotype was found a few times. Its target is not known. Using a J-beta primer mix together with a sample-barcoded 5' primer, a second PCR was run for about 7 to 12 cycles. TCRdb fed the 5' RACE reads into MiXCR, producing one record per CDR3 protein. The sample contains roughly 1,800,000 distinct CDR3 sequences, 49% of which appear only once. CDR3 size: 15 residues. CDR1 and CDR2 (germline): SEHNR, FQNEAQ (reference sequence). Trimming removed 3 bases from V and 3 bases from J, with 15 bases in between. The sequence came from a woman aged 35 to 49 in good health. The sample taken for sequencing was blood. This chain uses TRBV7-9 with TRBJ2-7, with D possibly being TRBD1 or TRBD2 (5 bases each). CDR3: CASSFSGTVVYEQYF. The CDR3 nucleotides read TGTGCCAGCAGCTTTTCCGGGACGGTAGTCTACGAGCAGTACTTC. The full variable domain, in which reference TRBV7-9 and TRBJ2-7 provide the parts outside the CDR3, is DTGVSQNPRHKITKRGQNVTFRCDPISEHNRLYWYRQTLGQGPEFLTYFQNEAQLEKSRLLSDRFSAERPKGSFSTLEIQRTEQGDSAMYLCASSFSGTVVYEQYFGPGTRLTVT.